The sequence of this T cell receptor beta chain was determined in a study of blood T cell repertoires in COVID-19 (dated by TCRdb to the early 2020s). For context, the study as a whole: Samples covering the acute and convalescent phases of COVID-19 were provided by collaborators in the United States, Italy and Spain. The prospective study material was composed of cDNA or gDNA derived from T cells, B-cell-depleted T cells, or PBMCs. Subjects who had been exposed to COVID-19, were actively infected with it, or had recovered from it provided the deeply sampled blood TCRbeta repertoires that made up the dataset. The repertoires were released in a freely available public database intended as a resource for research on the immune response to SARS-CoV-2. The samples were drawn from two sources: the first 160 participants of the ongoing ImmuneRACE study, and 1,000 to 1,500 subjects contributed by 6 global collaborators. Sample metadata almost always included a de-identified subject ID, COVID-19 status, age in years and sex. Where available, HLA class I and class II types were taken from metadata supplied by the sample provider and were not determined by assay-based typing.

The immunoSEQ Assay, a bias-controlled multiplex PCR, was used to amplify TCRbeta CDR3 regions from genomic DNA. Per the authors' processing: The number of nucleated cells in each sample was estimated by amplification of reference gene primers within the assay. Sequence reads were collapsed and filtered to measure the absolute abundance of every unique TCRbeta CDR3 rearrangement. For each sample, productive Simpson clonality was calculated by taking the square root of Simpson's diversity index across productive rearrangements. TCRdb mirrors the immuneACCESS table, restricted to in-frame sequences. Some clones are absent from its copies; in checked studies, under half trace to an unresolved V gene, and the reason for the others is unknown. V, J and clone size were drawn from that table, and D and trimming were deduced from the DNA. The sample data list over 50,000 clones, and about 82% of these were observed just once. The ten biggest clones cover 5% to 6.5% of the sample.

Here is what the overall study found, with its caveats: The quantity of clinical and demographic metadata differed by source and by participant and was supplied without curation.

The collaborating institutions used their own protocols to collect whole blood in K2EDTA tubes. For TCRbeta analysis, collaborator samples were shipped as frozen whole blood, as isolated PBMCs, or as DNA extracted from either sample type. Including cysteine and phenylalanine, the CDR3 has 18 amino acids. Of the read, only the CDR3 DNA is kept; its 54 bases are in frame from base 1. The germline V gene (reference sequence) sets CDR1 to LGHDT and CDR2 to YNNKEL. Deletion took 1 base off V and 5 bases off J, with a span of 24 bases between the germline ends. With respect to this clone: Its cognate antigen has yet to be identified. No base-level quality is on record; no much larger clone is a single base apart.

This TCR came from a man in his 70s with acute or convalescent COVID-19. The specimen sequenced was peripheral blood. This chain is built from TRBV3-1 (or the pseudogene TRBV3-2) and TRBJ2-7; a weak D assignment points to TRBD2 (6 bases agree). The nucleotide sequence is given as TGTGCCAGCAGCCAAGTTCCCGGCCTCCCGGGGGAAAGGGACGAGCAGTACTTC. Its protein reads: CASSQVPGLPGERDEQYF.